This TCR beta chain was recovered during a study of blood T cell repertoires in COVID-19. V was clipped by 9 bases and J by 7 bases; unmatched bases: 9. The CDR3 totals 15 residues. Germline V lookup: CDR1 KGHDR, CDR2 SFDVKD. Assay: immunoSEQ multiplex PCR; the TCRdb copy retains only in-frame clones and omits some. Among roughly 100,000 clones, 80% to 90% were seen once, and the ten largest hold about 16%. The sample taken for sequencing was peripheral blood. The TCR comes from a man aged 50-60 years with acute or convalescent COVID-19. V usage is TRBV24-1 and J usage is TRBJ2-1; 12 nucleotides match TRBD2. Written as DNA, the CDR3 is TGTGCCACCGAGGGGACTAGCGGGCAAAATAATGAGCAGTTCTTC. Translating gives CATEGTSGQNNEQFF.